This TCR beta chain was found in a study of T cells in Graves' hyperthyroidism and ophthalmopathy (dated by TCRdb to 2018 to 2020). Broadly, across the study: Peripheral blood samples were taken at the time of initial diagnosis, prior to any treatment. TCR Vbeta CDR3 sequencing of some 140 peripheral blood samples (around 45 ophthalmopathy, 75 or so hyperthyroidism and roughly 17 progressor patients) is reported in the paper. After sampling, hyperthyroidism patients received methimazole starting at 30 mg daily, and ophthalmopathy patients received high-dose intravenous methylprednisolone. The 75 to 100 discovery patients were divided at random into training and test sets in a 7:3 ratio. Prospective prediction of ophthalmopathy was tested in an independent validation cohort of under 20 hyperthyroidism patients and 17 patients who later progressed to ophthalmopathy. TCR V-J signatures able to tell the groups apart were searched for in a discovery cohort of 100 or so patients, of whom more than 40 had Graves' ophthalmopathy and about 55 had stable Graves' hyperthyroidism. In addition, the study compared T-cell repertoires in thyroid tissue and in blood from roughly six Graves' hyperthyroidism patients. General conclusions and limits of the study: In cross-validation, a model built on a 13 V-J signature told ophthalmopathy apart from stable hyperthyroidism with approximately 90% sensitivity and roughly 81% specificity, and in testing the same model reached 80%/75%. In validation, progression to ophthalmopathy was predicted by the model with roughly 69% sensitivity and 72.22% specificity, a median of roughly 6 months before onset. Most expanded thyroid clonotypes (frequency above 0.001) were also found in blood, which suggests that blood repertoires may mirror thyroid immune responses. Sample size was not statistically predetermined, and blinding of investigators to group allocation was not performed.

CDR1 LNHDA and CDR2 SQIVND were looked up in the germline V gene (reference sequence). The CDR3 goes from the cysteine to the phenylalanine over 14 residues. Kept here is only the CDR3 DNA, which spans 42 bases and is read in frame from base 1. V is cut by 6 bases and J by 3 bases, and the space between the germline ends is 14 bases. Stable Graves' hyperthyroidism was defined as the absence of progression to ophthalmopathy over 18 months of follow-up. Hyperthyroidism patients were newly diagnosed, had a disease duration of under 2 months, and were aged 18 to 65 years. Any patient with an uncontrolled infection, another autoimmune disease, pregnancy or lactation was excluded. Diagnoses were established on the basis of clinical symptoms, serum thyroxine and TRAb, thyroid ultrasound, and orbital computed tomography. PBMCs were isolated from more than 8 ml of fresh peripheral blood by Ficoll-Paque density gradient centrifugation. Total RNA was extracted with Trizol reagent, and quality was checked on an Agilent 2100 Bioanalyzer.

This clonotype was counted many times. The antigen this receptor binds is unknown. The input lacks base qualities; no much larger clone sits a single base away. The TCR beta CDR3 regions were amplified from RNA transcripts. For the first round of RT-PCR on the TCR CDR3, the HTBI primer set was used together with the Qiagen OneStep RT-PCR kit. Libraries were constructed in a second round of multiplex PCR, after which size selection and purification were carried out. Sequencing of the libraries was done on an Illumina HiSeq2000 using paired-end 100 bp reads. On the study's bioinformatics: SOAPnuke was used to process the raw data, removing reads that contained adapters or uncalled bases, had a mean Phred below 15, or lacked an exact match to the constant primer or identifier. High-quality paired reads were merged with COPE v1.2.5, and unique nucleotide sequences were defined as clonotypes. Clonotypes were aligned to IMGT TRBV, TRBD and TRBJ reference segments using MiTCR v1.1. The analysis included only V-J combinations with a frequency above 0.0001, which together covered around 99% of the repertoires. The TCS score was defined as the ratio of F50 (clonal expansion) to E x V (chaos), calculated using BLOSUM62-based TCRdist between CDR3 peptides within each V-J. Welch's t-statistics and random forest reduced around 520 V-J features to 10 to 15, which were used in a naive Bayes classifier (R e1071). TCRdb's own reprocessing of the public reads used fastp at Q25 and MiXCR and kept productive beta chains. Each CDR3 protein gets just one entry, which takes the most common genes and DNA from the rows behind it. TCRdb, rather than the study authors, made the V and J calls. The sample profile shows roughly 180,000 distinct CDR3 sequences; over 15% of them were found once. The top ten clonotypes cover 25% to 30% of the sample.

The chain is encoded by TRBV19 joined to TRBJ1-1; TRBD1 might be the D gene, on 6 matching bases. Sequences were obtained from blood. The receptor was derived from a woman in her 50s with Graves' hyperthyroidism. The CDR3: CASSPRGRYTEAFF. The DNA sequence follows: TGTGCCAGTAGCCCCCGGGGGCGGTACACTGAAGCTTTCTTT.